A selection of T cell receptor beta chains follows, all from one sample in a study of regulatory T cells in long-lasting Graves disease. MiXCR was run by TCRdb on the multiplex PCR reads, yielding one entry per CDR3 protein. The profile covers 680,000 or so distinct CDR3 sequences, with around 15% appearing a single time and about 20% taken by the ten largest. The data also belong to a second study, concerning T cells in Graves' hyperthyroidism and ophthalmopathy.

Here the sequenced sample was peripheral blood mononuclear cells (PBMCs), taken at new diagnosis, from a patient treated with antithyroid drugs. Receptor source: a woman younger than 45 with Graves disease. Each CDR3 is given with its conserved first and last residue. The D gene is left open where the match is weak. A row's size may be missing; if present it is once, few, many or a size class.

j_gene | abundance | v_gene | d_gene | CDR3aa | CDR3nt
TRBJ2-7 | few | TRBV27 | TRBD1 | CASSLQDRGPYEQYF | TGTGCCAGCAGTTTACAGGACAGGGGTCCCTACGAGCAGTACTTC
TRBJ1-6 | many | TRBV28 | - | CASTIGESNNSPLHF | TGTGCCAGCACTATTGGTGAAAGCAATAATTCACCCCTCCACTTT
TRBJ1-1 | - | TRBV7-9 | TRBD1 | CASSPLGQVGTEAFF | TGTGCCAGCAGCCCATTAGGACAGGTTGGCACTGAAGCTTTCTTT
TRBJ2-1 | - | TRBV5-1 | - | CASTKQENEQFF | TGCGCCAGCACCAAACAGGAGAATGAGCAGTTCTTC
TRBJ2-7 | few | TRBV11-1 | - | CASSPRRDPWEQYF | TGTGCCAGCTCCCCTCGCCGGGACCCTTGGGAGCAGTACTTC
TRBJ2-7 | many | TRBV10-3 | - | CATQTLLTHEQYF | TGTGCCACCCAGACACTCCTCACCCACGAGCAGTACTTC
TRBJ2-2 | few | TRBV7-3 | - | CASSLGPTDGELFF | TGTGCCAGCAGCTTAGGCCCTACGGACGGGGAGCTGTTTTTT
TRBJ2-1 | few | TRBV2 | - | CASSQRAGKYNEQFF | TGTGCCAGCAGCCAGAGGGCGGGGAAGTACAATGAGCAGTTCTTC
TRBJ2-5 | many | TRBV7-2 | TRBD2 | CASSGSGWGTQYF | TGTGCCAGCAGCGGTAGCGGGTGGGGGACCCAGTACTTC
TRBJ1-4 | many | TRBV24-1 | TRBD1 | CATSPGQGGRGGEKLFF | TGTGCCACCAGTCCGGGACAGGGGGGACGTGGTGGTGAAAAACTGTTTTTT
TRBJ2-7 | - | TRBV27 | TRBD1 | CASTGAGQGNAGQYF | TGTGCCAGCACAGGAGCGGGACAGGGGAATGCGGGGCAGTACTTC
TRBJ2-5 | many | TRBV7-9 | - | CASSLELGKGETQYF | TGTGCCAGCAGCTTAGAACTCGGGAAGGGAGAGACCCAGTACTTC
TRBJ2-7 | many | TRBV11-1 | - | CASSLVGPGNYEQYF | TGTGCCAGCAGCTTAGTGGGTCCCGGGAACTACGAGCAGTACTTC
TRBJ2-3 | many | TRBV12-3/TRBV12-4 | - | CASRSGLGAGRTDTQYF | TGTGCCAGCAGGTCCGGACTGGGGGCGGGTAGGACAGATACGCAGTATTTT
TRBJ2-5 | few | TRBV4-1 | - | CASSQALGQETQYF | TGCGCCAGCAGCCAAGCTTTGGGACAAGAGACCCAGTACTTC
TRBJ1-5 | - | TRBV7-2 | - | CASSSKYSNQPQHF | TGTGCCAGCAGCTCCAAGTATAGCAATCAGCCCCAGCATTTT
TRBJ2-1 | - | TRBV30 | TRBD2 | CAWSEASSGTYNEQFF | TGTGCCTGGAGCGAAGCGTCTAGCGGGACCTACAATGAGCAGTTCTTC
TRBJ2-7 | - | TRBV24-1 | TRBD1 | CATSESGTGAQYF | TGTGCCACCAGTGAATCCGGGACAGGCGCGCAGTACTTC
TRBJ1-5 | many | TRBV27 | TRBD1 | CASSEWGVGQGVQPQHF | TGTGCCAGCAGTGAATGGGGCGTAGGACAGGGGGTCCAGCCCCAGCATTTT
TRBJ1-2 | many | TRBV6-2/TRBV6-3 | TRBD1 | CATDRAGEYGYTF | TGTGCCACCGACAGGGCAGGGGAGTATGGCTACACCTTC
TRBJ1-4 | - | TRBV7-6 | - | CASSFGGAGEKLFF | TGTGCCAGCAGCTTTGGGGGCGCGGGTGAAAAACTGTTTTTT
TRBJ2-4 | - | TRBV12-3/TRBV12-4 | - | CASSIQGPIQYF | TGTGCCAGCAGCATACAGGGTCCCATTCAGTACTTC